The sequence of this T cell receptor beta chain was determined in a study of OX40 agonist ivuxolimab in advanced cancers. CDR3 length equals 11 residues. The germline CDR1 and CDR2 sequences are SQVTM and ANQGSEA. V was trimmed by 2 bases and J by 3 bases, leaving 4 bases between them. Cycle 7 day 1, cycle 4 day 1, and baseline were the timepoints at which blood was sampled. The method was immunoSEQ multiplex PCR; TCRdb's version includes in-frame clones alone and lacks a portion of them. The sample has around 60,000 clones, 82% seen once; the top ten hold more than 1.2%. The V call is TRBV29-1, the J call TRBJ1-2; no reliable D call. The sequence derives from an adult with an advanced solid tumor such as melanoma, head and neck, liver or kidney cancer. The sample in question was CD4+ or CD8+ T cells sorted from blood, obtained in a trial of the OX40 agonist ivuxolimab. CDR3 bases: TGCAGCGTTGAACGAGACTATGGCTACACCTTC. Translating it yields CSVERDYGYTF.